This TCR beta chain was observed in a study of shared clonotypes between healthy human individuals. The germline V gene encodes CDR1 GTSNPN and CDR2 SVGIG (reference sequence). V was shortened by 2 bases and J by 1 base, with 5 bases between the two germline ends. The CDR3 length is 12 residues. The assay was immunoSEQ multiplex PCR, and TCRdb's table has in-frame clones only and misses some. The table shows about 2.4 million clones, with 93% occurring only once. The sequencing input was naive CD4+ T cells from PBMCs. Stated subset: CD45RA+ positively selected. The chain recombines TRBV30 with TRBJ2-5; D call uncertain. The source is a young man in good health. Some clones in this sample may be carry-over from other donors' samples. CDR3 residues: CAWSSFQETQYF. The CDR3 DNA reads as TGTGCCTGGAGTTCGTTCCAAGAGACCCAGTACTTC.